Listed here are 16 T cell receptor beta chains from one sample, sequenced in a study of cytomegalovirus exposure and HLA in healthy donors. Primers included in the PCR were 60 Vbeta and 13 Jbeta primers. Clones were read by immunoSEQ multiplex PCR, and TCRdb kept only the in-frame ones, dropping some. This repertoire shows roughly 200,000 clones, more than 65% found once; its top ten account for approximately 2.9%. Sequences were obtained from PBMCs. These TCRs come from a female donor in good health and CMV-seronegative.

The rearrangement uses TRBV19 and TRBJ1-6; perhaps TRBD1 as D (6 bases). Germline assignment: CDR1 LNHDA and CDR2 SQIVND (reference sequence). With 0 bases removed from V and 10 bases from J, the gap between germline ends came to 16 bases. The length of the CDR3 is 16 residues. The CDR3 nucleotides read TGTGCCAGTAGTATAGACGCGGGGGCCGGAGGCTCACCCCTCCACTTT. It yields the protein CASSIDAGAGGSPLHF.

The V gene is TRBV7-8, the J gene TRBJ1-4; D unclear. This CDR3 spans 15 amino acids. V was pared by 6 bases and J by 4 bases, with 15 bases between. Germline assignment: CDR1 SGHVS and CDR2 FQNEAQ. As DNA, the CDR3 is TGTGCCAGCAGACGAGGGAGAAATAATAATGAAAAACTGTTTTTT. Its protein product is CASRRGRNNNEKLFF.

In DNA, the CDR3 is TGTGCCAGCAGCTTAGAATTTAGCGGCGGTTTCTCCTACGAGCAGTACTTC. Encoded protein: CASSLEFSGGFSYEQYF. This chain links TRBV7-6 with TRBJ2-7; the D gene is possibly TRBD2 (6 bases). The germline V gene encodes CDR1 SGHVS and CDR2 FNYEAQ. V was shortened by 1 base and J by 0 bases, with 16 bases between the two germline ends. This CDR3 has 17 amino acids.

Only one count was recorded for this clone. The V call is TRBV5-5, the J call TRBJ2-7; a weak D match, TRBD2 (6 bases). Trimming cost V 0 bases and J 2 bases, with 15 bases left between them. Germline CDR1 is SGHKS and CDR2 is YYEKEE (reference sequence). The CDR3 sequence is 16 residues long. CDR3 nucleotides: TGTGCCAGCAGCTTGGCGCTGGCGGGGATCCCCTACGAGCAGTACTTC. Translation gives CASSLALAGIPYEQYF.

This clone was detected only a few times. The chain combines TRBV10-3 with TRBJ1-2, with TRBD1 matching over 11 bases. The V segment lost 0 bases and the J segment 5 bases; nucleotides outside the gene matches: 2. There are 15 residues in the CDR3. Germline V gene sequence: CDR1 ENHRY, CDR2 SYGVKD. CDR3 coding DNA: TGTGCCATCAGTGAGTCGGGACAGGGGGTATATGGCTACACCTTC. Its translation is CAISESGQGVYGYTF.

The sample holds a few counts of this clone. In DNA form, the CDR3 reads TGTGCCAGCTCACCACTATCAGGGGAGACAGGGGGCACTGAAGCTTTCTTT. Translation: CASSPLSGETGGTEAFF. The J gene is TRBJ1-1, the V gene TRBV18, with TRBD1 matching over 9 bases. The J segment lost 4 bases and the V segment lost 1 base, leaving 10 bases of the junction unmatched. The CDR3 is 17 amino acids. Germline CDR1 and CDR2: KGHSH and LQKENI.

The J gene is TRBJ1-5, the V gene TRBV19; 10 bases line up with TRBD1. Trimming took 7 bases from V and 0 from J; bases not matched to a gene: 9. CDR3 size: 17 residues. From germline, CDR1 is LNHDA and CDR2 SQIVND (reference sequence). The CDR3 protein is CASKGTGATYSNQPQHF. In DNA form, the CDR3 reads TGTGCCAGTAAGGGGACAGGGGCCACTTATAGCAATCAGCCCCAGCATTTT. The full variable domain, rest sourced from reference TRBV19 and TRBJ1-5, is DGGITQSPKYLFRKEGQNVTLSCEQNLNHDAMYWYRQDPGQGLRLIYYSQIVNDFQKGDIAEGYSVSREKKESFPLTVTSAQKNPTAFYLCASKGTGATYSNQPQHFGDGTRLSIL.

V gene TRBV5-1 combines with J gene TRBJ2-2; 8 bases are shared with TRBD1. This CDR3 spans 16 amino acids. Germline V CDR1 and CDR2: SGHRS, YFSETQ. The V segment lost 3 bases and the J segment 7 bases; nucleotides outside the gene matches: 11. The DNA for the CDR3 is TGCGCCAGCAGCTCTCAACAGGGGGTATCGGTCGGGGAGCTGTTTTTT. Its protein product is CASSSQQGVSVGELFF.

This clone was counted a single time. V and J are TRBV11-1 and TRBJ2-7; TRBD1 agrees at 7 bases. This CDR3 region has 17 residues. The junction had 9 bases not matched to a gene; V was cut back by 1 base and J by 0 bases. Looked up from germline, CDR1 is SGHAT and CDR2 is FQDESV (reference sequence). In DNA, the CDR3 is TGTGCCAGCAGCTTAGGCCGAACAGGGGTCGGCTCCTACGAGCAGTACTTC. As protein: CASSLGRTGVGSYEQYF.

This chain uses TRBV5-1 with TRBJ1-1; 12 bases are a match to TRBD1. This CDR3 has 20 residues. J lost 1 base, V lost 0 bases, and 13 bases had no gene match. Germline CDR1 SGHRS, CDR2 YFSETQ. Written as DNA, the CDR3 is TGCGCCAGCAGCTTGGGGGACAGGGGGCGCGGAAGCCTGCAGAACACTGAAGCTTTCTTT. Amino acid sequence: CASSLGDRGRGSLQNTEAFF.

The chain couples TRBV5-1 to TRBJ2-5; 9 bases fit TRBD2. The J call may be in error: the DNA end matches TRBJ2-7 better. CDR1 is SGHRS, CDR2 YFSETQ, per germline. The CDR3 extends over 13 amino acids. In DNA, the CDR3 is TGCGCCAGCAGGGCGGGGGGGCCATACGAGCAGTACTTC. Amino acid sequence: CASRAGGPYEQYF.

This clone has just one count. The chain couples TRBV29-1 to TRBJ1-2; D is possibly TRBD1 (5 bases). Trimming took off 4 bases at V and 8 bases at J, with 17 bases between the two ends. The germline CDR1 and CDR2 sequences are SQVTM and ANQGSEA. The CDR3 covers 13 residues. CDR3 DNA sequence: TGCAGCGTTGGAGTCCCAGGGCAAGGCGGCTACACCTTC. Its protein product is CSVGVPGQGGYTF.

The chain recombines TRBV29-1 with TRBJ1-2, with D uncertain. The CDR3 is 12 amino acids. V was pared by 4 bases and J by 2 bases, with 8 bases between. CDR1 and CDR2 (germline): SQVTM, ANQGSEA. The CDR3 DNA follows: TGCAGCGTTGGCGGTTCCAACTATGGCTACACCTTC. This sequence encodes CSVGGSNYGYTF.

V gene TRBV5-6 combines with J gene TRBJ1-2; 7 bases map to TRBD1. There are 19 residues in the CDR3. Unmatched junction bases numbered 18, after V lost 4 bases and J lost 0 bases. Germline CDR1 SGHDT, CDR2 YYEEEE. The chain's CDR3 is CASSGLTTTGTITNYGYTF. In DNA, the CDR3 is TGTGCCAGCAGCGGACTGACGACGACAGGGACGATAACTAACTATGGCTACACCTTC.

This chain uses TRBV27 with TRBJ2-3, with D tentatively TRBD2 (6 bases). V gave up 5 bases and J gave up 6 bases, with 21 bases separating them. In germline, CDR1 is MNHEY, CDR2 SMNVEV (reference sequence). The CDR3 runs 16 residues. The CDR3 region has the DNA TGTGCCAGCAGTATGAAGGGACTGAGGCCCGCGGATACGCAGTATTTT. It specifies CASSMKGLRPADTQYF.

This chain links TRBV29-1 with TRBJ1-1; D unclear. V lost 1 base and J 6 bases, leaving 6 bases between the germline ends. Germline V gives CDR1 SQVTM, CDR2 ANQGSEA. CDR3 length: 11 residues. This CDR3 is CSVEGAPEAFF. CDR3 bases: TGCAGCGTTGAAGGGGCTCCTGAAGCTTTCTTT.